This is a list of T cell receptor beta chains from one sample in a study of blood T cell repertoires in COVID-19. The table came from immunoSEQ multiplex PCR; TCRdb's copy has only in-frame clones and leaves some out. The sample includes approximately 80,000 clones, roughly 87% of them seen just once. Sequencing was done on a sample of peripheral blood. Receptors were obtained from a woman aged 45-65 years in a cohort sampled during active COVID-19. The CDR3 runs from the conserved cysteine through the conserved F or W. A D gene is named only where the DNA matches it firmly.

v_gene: TRBV14; d_gene: TRBD2; CDR3aa: CASSQGGLAGARRTQYF
v_gene: TRBV11-2; d_gene: TRBD1; CDR3aa: CASSPGTGVDYEQYF
v_gene: TRBV29-1; d_gene: -; CDR3aa: CSARNPGSLGNYGYTF
v_gene: TRBV18; d_gene: TRBD1; CDR3aa: CASSLGQVSGANVLTF
v_gene: TRBV5-5; d_gene: -; CDR3aa: CASSPTAGNEEETQYF
v_gene: TRBV19; d_gene: -; CDR3aa: CASSPGPYNEQFF
v_gene: TRBV7-9; d_gene: TRBD2; CDR3aa: CASSLGGGSQTYEQYF
v_gene: TRBV5-1; d_gene: TRBD2; CDR3aa: CATSTGTSPLLEQFF
v_gene: TRBV4-1; d_gene: -; CDR3aa: CASSQDTERDKQFF
v_gene: TRBV28; d_gene: -; CDR3aa: CASSPPPLDTIYF
v_gene: TRBV5-4; d_gene: TRBD1; CDR3aa: CASSLDRGPDTF